This T cell receptor (beta chain) was captured by sequencing in a study of CD8 T cells in ankylosing spondylitis (dated by TCRdb to about 2017). The study in broad terms: To find TCR variants linked to disease, the study profiled T cell receptor beta repertoires in ankylosing spondylitis patients and healthy donors. Peripheral blood was sampled, and synovial fluid was also collected from ankylosing spondylitis patients. The full study cohort was made up of approximately 27 ankylosing spondylitis patients and some 100 healthy donors. The paper as a whole reports these results and caveats: Some TCR beta motif variants had previously been reported in synovial fluid and blood of reactive arthritis patients, which suggested common disease-initiation mechanisms. The disease-linked clones had a CD8+ phenotype and were found at relatively low frequencies in peripheral blood. A TCR beta motif made up of several highly homologous amino acid variants appeared to be characteristic of blood from ankylosing spondylitis patients. The disease-linked clones were reported to be significantly enriched in matched synovial fluid samples from ankylosing spondylitis patients.

Comments on this clonotype: Its antigen is currently not known. It has no much larger one-base neighbor in the sample; base qualities were not kept.

The sample was run on an Illumina HiSeq 2500. TCR beta libraries were prepared by quantitative 5'-RACE with molecular barcodes. From the authors' description of their analysis: To identify disease-linked TCR variants, a new computational method was used, one built on a probabilistic model of VDJ rearrangement. TCRdb reanalyzed the raw reads on its own, using fastp at Q25 for trimming and MiXCR for clone calling, and kept in-frame beta chains. Every entry covers one CDR3 protein and lists the most common genes and DNA from its rows. In this record, the V and J calls reflect TCRdb's handling and not the investigators' own analysis. A total of 230,000 or so distinct CDR3 sequences appear in this sample, 18% of them only once. The ten largest clones capture about a third of the sample. The receptor's source is a male donor with ankylosing spondylitis or in good health (not recorded which). The specimen sequenced was blood, either unsorted or a sorted T cell fraction (not recorded which).

CDR3 protein: CASSYSSGPYEQYF. The DNA is as follows: TGTGCCAGCAGTTACTCGTCAGGGCCCTACGAGCAGTACTTC. In this chain, TRBV6-5 is recombined with TRBJ2-7; a tentative D match to TRBD1 spans 5 bases. The CDR3 spans 14 residues, from the cysteine through the phenylalanine. Of the read, only the CDR3 DNA is kept; its 42 bases are in frame from base 1. Relative to germline, V is 0 bases shorter and J is 2 bases shorter, with 8 bases between their ends. CDR1 MNHEY and CDR2 SVGAGI were looked up in the germline V gene.